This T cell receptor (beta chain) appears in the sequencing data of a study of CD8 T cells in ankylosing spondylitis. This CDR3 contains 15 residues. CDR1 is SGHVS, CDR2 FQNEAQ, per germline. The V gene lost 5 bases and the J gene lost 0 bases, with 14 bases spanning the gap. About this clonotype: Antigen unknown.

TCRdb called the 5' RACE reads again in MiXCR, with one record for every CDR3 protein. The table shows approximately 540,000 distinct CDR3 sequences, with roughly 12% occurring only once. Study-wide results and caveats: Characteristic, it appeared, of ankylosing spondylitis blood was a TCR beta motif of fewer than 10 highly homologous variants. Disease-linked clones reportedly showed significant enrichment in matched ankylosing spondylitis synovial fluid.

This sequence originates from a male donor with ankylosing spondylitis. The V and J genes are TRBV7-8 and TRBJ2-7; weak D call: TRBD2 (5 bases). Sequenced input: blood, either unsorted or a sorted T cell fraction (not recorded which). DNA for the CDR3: TGTGCCAGCAGCGAACGGACTGGGAGCTCCTACGAGCAGTACTTC. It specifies CASSERTGSSYEQYF.